Listed below are T cell receptor beta chains from one sample, sequenced in a study of blood T cell repertoires in COVID-19. Data came from immunoSEQ multiplex PCR; TCRdb stores just in-frame clones and leaves some out. Seen here are about 40,000 clones, approximately 88% observed once, and the top ten hold over 9%. The sequencing sample was made of peripheral blood. The receptors shown here come from a human donor in a cohort sampled during active COVID-19. CDR3s include the opening cysteine and the closing phenylalanine or tryptophan. A D gene is named only where the DNA matches it firmly. Not all rows give a size; the values are once, few, many and, for expanded clones, a class.

len	v_gene	j_gene	abundance	d_gene	CDR3aa	CDR3nt
16	TRBV9	TRBJ2-7	-	-	CASSVGGDRGMNEQYF	TGTGCCAGCAGCGTAGGCGGGGACCGGGGAATGAACGAGCAGTACTTC
16	TRBV3-1/TRBV3-2	TRBJ1-1	-	TRBD1	CASSQETGEMNTEAFF	TGTGCCAGCAGCCAAGAAACAGGGGAGATGAACACTGAAGCTTTCTTT
15	TRBV5-1	TRBJ2-4	-	-	CASAAEVGLVNIQYF	TGCGCCAGCGCAGCGGAGGTGGGTTTGGTAAACATTCAGTACTTC
15	TRBV7-8	TRBJ2-7	-	-	CASSGGARAGSEQYF	TGTGCCAGCAGCGGGGGGGCTCGAGCGGGAAGCGAGCAGTACTTC
15	TRBV15	TRBJ1-4	-	-	CATSGRGGPGEKLFF	TGTGCCACCAGCGGAAGAGGGGGTCCAGGTGAAAAACTGTTTTTT
13	TRBV29-1	TRBJ1-4	-	-	CSVVGQGSEKLFF	TGCAGCGTTGTTGGGCAGGGGAGTGAAAAACTGTTTTTT
17	TRBV11-2	TRBJ2-1	-	TRBD2	CASSRGLAGAGNNEQFF	TGTGCCAGCAGCCGGGGACTAGCGGGGGCGGGTAACAATGAGCAGTTCTTC
14	TRBV5-4	TRBJ2-1	-	-	CASSLEGSNREQFF	TGTGCCAGCAGCTTGGAGGGCTCCAACAGGGAGCAGTTCTTC
16	TRBV11-1	TRBJ2-1	-	TRBD2	CASSMGLAGGRGEQFF	TGTGCCAGCAGCATGGGACTAGCGGGAGGGCGGGGTGAGCAGTTCTTC
13	TRBV18	TRBJ1-5	few	-	CASSQSTAEPQHF	TGTGCCAGCTCACAATCGACAGCAGAGCCCCAGCATTTT
16	TRBV5-1	TRBJ2-1	few	TRBD1	CASSSGGQGSYNEQFF	TGCGCCAGCAGCTCCGGAGGACAGGGATCCTACAATGAGCAGTTCTTC
13	TRBV5-4	TRBJ2-5	few	-	CASSLRRKETQYF	TGTGCCAGCAGCTTGCGGCGGAAAGAGACCCAGTACTTC
15	TRBV9	TRBJ2-3	-	-	CASSVDTGTTDTQYF	TGTGCCAGCAGCGTAGATACAGGGACCACAGATACGCAGTATTTT
12	TRBV19	TRBJ1-1	-	-	CASSINRVEAFF	TGTGCCAGTAGTATTAACAGGGTTGAAGCTTTCTTT
14	TRBV19	TRBJ2-3	-	-	CASSIVGSTDTQYF	TGTGCCAGTAGTATAGTCGGGTCCACAGATACGCAGTATTTT
17	TRBV5-8	TRBJ2-5	-	TRBD1	CASSWGDRGQGQETQYF	TGTGCCAGCAGCTGGGGGGACAGGGGGCAAGGGCAAGAGACCCAGTACTTC
14	TRBV4-2	TRBJ1-1	-	-	CASSQAARDTEAFF	TGTGCCAGCAGCCAAGCTGCCCGGGACACTGAAGCTTTCTTT
15	TRBV6-5	TRBJ1-1	-	-	CASGSRPQFNTEAFF	TGTGCCAGCGGTTCTAGGCCTCAATTTAACACTGAAGCTTTCTTT
13	TRBV2	TRBJ2-7	-	TRBD2	CASRAGASYEQYF	TGTGCCAGCAGGGCGGGAGCGTCCTACGAGCAGTACTTC
18	TRBV19	TRBJ2-6	-	-	CASSPNGRGRTGANVLTF	TGTGCCAGTAGTCCAAACGGGAGGGGGCGCACCGGGGCCAACGTCCTGACTTTC